The source of this T cell receptor (beta chain) is a study of blood T cell repertoires in COVID-19. Turning to the study itself: Italy, Spain and the United States were the sources of the convalescent and acute COVID-19 samples. Sample material is recorded as cDNA or gDNA derived from T cells, B-cell-depleted T cells, or PBMCs.

As originally analysed: Estimation of nucleated cell counts relied on the amplification of reference gene primers. Profiled with immunoSEQ multiplex PCR; TCRdb holds only in-frame clones, not every one. For V, J and clone size, that table is used; D and trimming come from the DNA. The sample has more than 150,000 clones, approximately 84% seen once. Deletions cut 3 bases from V and 7 bases from J, with 18 bases between. The V gene's germline CDR1 is MNHEY and CDR2 SVGEGT. The CDR3 is made up of 15 amino acids. The chain links TRBV6-2 or TRBV6-3 to TRBJ2-5; D might be TRBD1 (6 bases). This TCR derives from a man between 18 and 29 years old with active or convalescent COVID-19. Sequencing was carried out using peripheral blood. The CDR3 DNA is TGTGCCAGCAGTTATTGGGGACAAGAAACTGGGACCCAGTACTTC. It is translated as CASSYWGQETGTQYF.